This record concerns one T cell receptor beta chain sequence. TCRdb fed the PCR reads into MiXCR, producing one record per CDR3 protein. The table lists fewer than 20,000 distinct CDR3 sequences, 45% to 50% of them singletons. This specimen comes from a study of tumor-infiltrating lymphocytes in oesophageal squamous cell carcinoma. Per germline, CDR1 MNHNS and CDR2 SASEGT. CDR3 length: 14 amino acids. The chain is built from TRBV6-1 and TRBJ2-3; D is ambiguous. The J call is uncertain, as TRBJ2-7 better fits the DNA end. Sequenced sample: normal esophageal tissue next to the tumor. This sequence originates from a female donor with esophageal squamous cell carcinoma. CDR3 DNA sequence: TGTGCCAGCAGTGAGACGGCGGTGCACTACGAGCAGTACTTC. Its protein product is CASSETAVHYEQYF.